The subject of this entry is one TCR beta chain. CDR1 and CDR2 (germline): KGHSH, LQKENI. This CDR3 region has 13 residues. V gave up 2 bases and J gave up 2 bases, with 7 bases separating them. It was with 60 Vbeta and 13 Jbeta primers that the PCR ran. Per the study methods: There were about 80 million unique TCR beta chains by a later count, and 10 million to 12 million of them were shared. The repertoire was sequenced with immunoSEQ multiplex PCR; TCRdb's copy has only in-frame clones and lacks some. That table is the source of V, J and clone size, and D and trimming were worked out from the DNA. This sample yields 150,000 or so clones, of which about three quarters are seen a single time; 0.75% to 0.8% belongs to the top ten. This record comes from a study of cytomegalovirus exposure and HLA in healthy donors.

This chain joins TRBV18 and TRBJ2-7, with D possibly matching TRBD2 (5 bases). Sequenced sample: PBMCs. The sequence was collected from a female donor in good health and CMV-seronegative. The CDR3 here is CASSPSGTYEQYF. CDR3 bases: TGTGCCAGCTCACCAAGCGGTACCTACGAGCAGTACTTC.